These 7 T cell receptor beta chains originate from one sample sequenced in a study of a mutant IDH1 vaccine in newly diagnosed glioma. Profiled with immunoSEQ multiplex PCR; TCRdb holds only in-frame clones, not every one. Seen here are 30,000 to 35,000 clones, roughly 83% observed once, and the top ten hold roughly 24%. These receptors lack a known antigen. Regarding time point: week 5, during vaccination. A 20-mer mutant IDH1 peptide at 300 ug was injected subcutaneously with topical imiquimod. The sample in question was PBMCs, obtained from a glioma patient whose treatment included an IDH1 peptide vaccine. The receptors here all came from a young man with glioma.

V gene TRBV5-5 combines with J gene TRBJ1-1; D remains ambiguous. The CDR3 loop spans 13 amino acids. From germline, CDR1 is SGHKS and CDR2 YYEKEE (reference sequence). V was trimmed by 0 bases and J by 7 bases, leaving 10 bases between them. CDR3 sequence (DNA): TGTGCCAGCAGCTTGGAAGCTCGAAATGAAGCTTTCTTT. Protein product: CASSLEARNEAFF. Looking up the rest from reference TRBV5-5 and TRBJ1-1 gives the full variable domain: DAGVTQSPTHLIKTRGQQVTLRCSPISGHKSVSWYQQVLGQGPQFIFQYYEKEERGRGNFPDRFSARQFPNYSSELNVNALLLGDSALYLCASSLEARNEAFFGQGTRLTVV.

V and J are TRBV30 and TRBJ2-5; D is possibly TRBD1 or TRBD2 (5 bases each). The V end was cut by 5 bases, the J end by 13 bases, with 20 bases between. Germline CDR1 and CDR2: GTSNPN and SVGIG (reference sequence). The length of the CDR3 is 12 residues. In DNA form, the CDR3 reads TGTGCCTGGGGGGACGCGCGCCGAGCCCCGTACTTC. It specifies CAWGDARRAPYF.

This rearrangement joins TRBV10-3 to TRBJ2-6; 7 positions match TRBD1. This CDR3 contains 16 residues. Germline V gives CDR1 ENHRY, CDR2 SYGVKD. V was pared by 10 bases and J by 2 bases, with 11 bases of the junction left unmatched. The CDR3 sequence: CATDTGEATGANVLTF. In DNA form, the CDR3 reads TGTGCCACCGACACAGGGGAAGCTACTGGGGCCAACGTCCTGACTTTC.

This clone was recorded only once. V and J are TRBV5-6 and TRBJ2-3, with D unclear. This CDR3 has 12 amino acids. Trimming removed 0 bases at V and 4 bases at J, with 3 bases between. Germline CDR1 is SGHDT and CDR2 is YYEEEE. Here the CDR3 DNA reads TGTGCCAGCAGCTTGGTACCAGATACGCAGTATTTT. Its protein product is CASSLVPDTQYF.

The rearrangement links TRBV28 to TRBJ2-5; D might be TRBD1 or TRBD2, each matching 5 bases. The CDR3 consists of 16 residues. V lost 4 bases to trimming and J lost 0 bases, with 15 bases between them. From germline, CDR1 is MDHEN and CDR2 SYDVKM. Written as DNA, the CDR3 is TGTGCCAGCAGTTCCCCAGGGAGACCATACCAAGAGACCCAGTACTTC. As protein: CASSSPGRPYQETQYF. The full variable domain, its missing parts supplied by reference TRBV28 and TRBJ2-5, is DVKVTQSSRYLVKRTGEKVFLECVQDMDHENMFWYRQDPGLGLRLIYFSYDVKMKEKGDIPEGYSVSREKKERFSLILESASTNQTSMYLCASSSPGRPYQETQYFGPGTRLLVL.

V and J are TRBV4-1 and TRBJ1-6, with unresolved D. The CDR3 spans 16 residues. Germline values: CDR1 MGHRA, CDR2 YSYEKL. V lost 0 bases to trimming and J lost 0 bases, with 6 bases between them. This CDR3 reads CASSQDESSYNSPLHF. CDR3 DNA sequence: TGCGCCAGCAGCCAAGATGAGAGCTCCTATAATTCACCCCTCCACTTT.

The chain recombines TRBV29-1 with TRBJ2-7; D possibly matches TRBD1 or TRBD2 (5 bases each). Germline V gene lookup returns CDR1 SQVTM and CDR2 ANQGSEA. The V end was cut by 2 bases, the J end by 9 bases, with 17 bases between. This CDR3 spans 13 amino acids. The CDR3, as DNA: TGCAGCGTTGAACTACTCAGAGGGGAGAGGCAGTACTTC. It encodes CSVELLRGERQYF.